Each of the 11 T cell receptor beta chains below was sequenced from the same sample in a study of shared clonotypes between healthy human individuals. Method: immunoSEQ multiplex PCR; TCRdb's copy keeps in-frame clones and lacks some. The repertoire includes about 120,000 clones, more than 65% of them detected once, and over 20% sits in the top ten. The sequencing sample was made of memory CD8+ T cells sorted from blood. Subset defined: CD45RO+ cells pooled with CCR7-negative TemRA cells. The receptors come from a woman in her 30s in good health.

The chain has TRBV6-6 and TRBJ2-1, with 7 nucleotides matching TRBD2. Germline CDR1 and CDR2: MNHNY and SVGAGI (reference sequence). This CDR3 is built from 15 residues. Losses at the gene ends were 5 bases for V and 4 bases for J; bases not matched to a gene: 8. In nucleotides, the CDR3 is TGTGCCAGCAGTCTCCTAGCGGAGGGGTACAATGAGCAGTTCTTC. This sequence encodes CASSLLAEGYNEQFF.

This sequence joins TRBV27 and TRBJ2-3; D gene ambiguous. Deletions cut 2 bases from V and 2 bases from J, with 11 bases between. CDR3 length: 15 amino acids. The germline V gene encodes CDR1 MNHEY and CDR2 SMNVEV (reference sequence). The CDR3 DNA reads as TGTGCCAGCAGTTTAGGATTCAATCACACAGATACGCAGTATTTT. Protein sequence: CASSLGFNHTDTQYF.

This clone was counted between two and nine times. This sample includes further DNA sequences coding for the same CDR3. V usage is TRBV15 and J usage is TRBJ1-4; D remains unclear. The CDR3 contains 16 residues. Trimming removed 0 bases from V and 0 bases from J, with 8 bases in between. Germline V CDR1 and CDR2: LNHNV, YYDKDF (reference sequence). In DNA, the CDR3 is TGTGCCACCAGCAGAGACCCCTCTGCAACTAATGAAAAACTGTTTTTT. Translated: CATSRDPSATNEKLFF.

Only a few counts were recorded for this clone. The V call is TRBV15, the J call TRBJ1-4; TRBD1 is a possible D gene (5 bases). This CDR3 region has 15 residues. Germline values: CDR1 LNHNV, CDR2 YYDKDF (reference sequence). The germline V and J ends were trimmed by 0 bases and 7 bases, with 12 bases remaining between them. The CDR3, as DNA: TGTGCCACCAGCAGAGATAGGGGCAGCAGTGAAAAACTGTTTTTT. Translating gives CATSRDRGSSEKLFF.

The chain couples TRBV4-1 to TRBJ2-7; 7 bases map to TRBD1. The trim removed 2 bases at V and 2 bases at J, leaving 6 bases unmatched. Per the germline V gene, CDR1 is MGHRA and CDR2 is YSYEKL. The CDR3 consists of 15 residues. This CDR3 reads CASSQIQGTTYEQYF. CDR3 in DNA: TGCGCCAGCAGCCAAATACAGGGGACAACCTACGAGCAGTACTTC.

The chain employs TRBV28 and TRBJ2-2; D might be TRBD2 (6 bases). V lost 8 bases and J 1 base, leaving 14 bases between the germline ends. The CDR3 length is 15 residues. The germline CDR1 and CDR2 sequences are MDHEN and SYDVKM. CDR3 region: CASDWGDRNTGELFF. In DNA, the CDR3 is TGTGCCAGCGACTGGGGGGACCGGAACACCGGGGAGCTGTTTTTT.

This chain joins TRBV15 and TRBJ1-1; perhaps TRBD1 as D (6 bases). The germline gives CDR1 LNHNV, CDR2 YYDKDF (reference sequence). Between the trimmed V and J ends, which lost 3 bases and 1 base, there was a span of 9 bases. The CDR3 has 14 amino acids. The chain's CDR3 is CATSSTGQNTEAFF. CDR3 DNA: TGTGCCACCAGCAGTACGGGACAGAACACTGAAGCTTTCTTT.

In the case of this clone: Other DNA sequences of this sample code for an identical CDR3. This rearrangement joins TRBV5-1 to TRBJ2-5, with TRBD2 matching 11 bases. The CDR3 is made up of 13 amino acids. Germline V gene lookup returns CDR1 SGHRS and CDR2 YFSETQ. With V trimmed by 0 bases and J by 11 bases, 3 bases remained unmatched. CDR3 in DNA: TGCGCCAGCAGCTTGGTACTAGCGGGAGAGCAGTACTTC. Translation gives CASSLVLAGEQYF. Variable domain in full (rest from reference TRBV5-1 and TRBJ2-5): KAGVTQTPRYLIKTRGQQVTLSCSPISGHRSVSWYQQTPGQGLQFLFEYFSETQRNKGNFPGRFSGRQFSNSRSEMNVSTLELGDSALYLCASSLVLAGEQYFGPGTRLLVL.

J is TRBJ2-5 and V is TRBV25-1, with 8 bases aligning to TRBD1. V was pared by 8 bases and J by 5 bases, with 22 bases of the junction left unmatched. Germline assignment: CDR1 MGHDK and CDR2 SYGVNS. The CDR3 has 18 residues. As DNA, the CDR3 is TGTGCCAGCGCTAGAATGGGACAGGACTTCGACTTCGTTGAGACCCAGTACTTC. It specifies CASARMGQDFDFVETQYF.

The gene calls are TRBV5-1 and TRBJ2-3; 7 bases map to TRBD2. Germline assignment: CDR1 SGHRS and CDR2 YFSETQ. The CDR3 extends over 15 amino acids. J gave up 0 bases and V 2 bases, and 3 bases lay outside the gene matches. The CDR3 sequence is CASSFGGSSTDTQYF. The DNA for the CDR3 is TGCGCCAGCAGCTTCGGGGGGTCTAGCACAGATACGCAGTATTTT.

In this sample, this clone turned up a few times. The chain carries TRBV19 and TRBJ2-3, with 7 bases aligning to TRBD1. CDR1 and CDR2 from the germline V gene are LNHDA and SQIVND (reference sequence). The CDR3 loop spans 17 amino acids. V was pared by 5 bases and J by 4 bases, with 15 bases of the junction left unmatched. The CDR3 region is CASSHPYRDRRSDTQYF. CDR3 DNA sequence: TGTGCCAGTAGTCATCCCTACCGGGACAGAAGATCAGATACGCAGTATTTT.